A single sample gave rise to the 26 T cell receptor beta chains below, sequenced in a study of PD-1 blockade in classical Hodgkin lymphoma. This table comes from immunoSEQ multiplex PCR, and its TCRdb copy is limited to in-frame clones, with some not included. The sample lists tens of thousands of clones, around four fifths occurring once. Time point of the sample: cycle 4 day 1 (C4D1), after around six weeks of nivolumab. Relapses following autologous stem cell transplantation were seen in all patients, with brentuximab vedotin exposure varying. Sample: peripheral blood mononuclear cells (PBMCs), taken before the fourth cycle of nivolumab. Receptors were obtained from a human donor with classical Hodgkin lymphoma.

This chain links TRBV10-3 with TRBJ1-2, with D perhaps matching TRBD1 (6 bases). The CDR3 has 15 amino acids. Per the germline V gene, CDR1 is ENHRY and CDR2 is SYGVKD. Trimming shortened V by 8 bases and J by 0 bases, and 16 bases separated the two germline ends. The CDR3 DNA reads TGTGCCATCTTACGGACAGCCAAGGCTAACTATGGCTACACCTTC. Translated: CAILRTAKANYGYTF.

On this clone itself: The junction departs from the called germline gene at one end, perhaps through a read error. The chain joins TRBV11-3 to TRBJ2-1; possible D gene TRBD1, 5 bases. The CDR3 spans 16 residues. The V gene's germline CDR1 is SGHNT and CDR2 YENEEA. The DNA of the CDR3 is TGCGCCAGCAGCCAAGATCAGGGCACGTTCTACAATGAGCAGTTCTTC. This encodes CASSQDQGTFYNEQFF.

The chain joins TRBV28 to TRBJ1-2; tentatively, D is TRBD1 (6 bases). V was cut by 2 bases and J by 2 bases, with 9 bases left in between. The CDR3 is 14 amino acids. Per the germline V gene, CDR1 is MDHEN and CDR2 is SYDVKM. DNA for the CDR3: TGTGCCAGCAGTTTAGGGGGCCAGAACTATGGCTACACCTTC. Its translation is CASSLGGQNYGYTF.

This clone was seen a single time. The chain is built from TRBV5-6 and TRBJ2-7; D is uncertain. CDR1 is SGHDT, CDR2 YYEEEE, per germline. V dropped 5 bases and J dropped 0 bases, with 3 bases sitting between them. The CDR3 contains 11 residues. The CDR3 nucleotides are TGTGCCAGCAGGAGCTCCTACGAGCAGTACTTC. Residues: CASRSSYEQYF.

With regard to this clone: One end of the junction varies from germline; a read error may be responsible. The sample has other DNA sequences that encode this CDR3 too. The chain carries TRBV7-7 and TRBJ2-5, with 12 nucleotides matching TRBD2. This CDR3 is 16 amino acids long. Germline values: CDR1 SSHAT, CDR2 FNYEAQ (reference sequence). The CDR3 is CASSLGLAGSQETQYF. The CDR3 region has the DNA TGTGCTAGCAGCTTAGGACTAGCGGGATCCCAAGAGACCCAGTACTTC.

In this sample, this clone turned up a few times. The V call is TRBV14, the J call TRBJ1-5, with TRBD1 as a possible D gene (6 bases). V was cut by 4 bases and J by 7 bases, with 11 bases left in between. The CDR3 sequence is 13 residues long. Germline assignment: CDR1 SGHDN and CDR2 FVKESK. The CDR3 here is CASSLTGSQPQHF. CDR3 nucleotides: TGTGCCAGCAGCCTTACAGGGAGCCAGCCCCAGCATTTT.

The chain combines TRBV4-2 with TRBJ2-4, with TRBD1 identical over 7 bases. Germline CDR1 LGHNA, CDR2 YNFKEQ. Losses at the gene ends were 1 base for V and 0 bases for J; bases not matched to a gene: 3. The CDR3 loop spans 16 amino acids. The DNA of the CDR3 is TGTGCCAGCAGCCAAGGGGGGACAGTAGCCAAAAACATTCAGTACTTC. It is translated as CASSQGGTVAKNIQYF.

The chain has TRBV7-9 and TRBJ2-2, with 13 positions matching TRBD2. CDR1 SEHNR and CDR2 FQNEAQ come from the germline V gene (reference sequence). The CDR3 has 16 amino acids. Germline trimming cut 11 bases from V and 0 bases from J; bases unmatched to any gene: 6. The DNA of the CDR3 is TGTGCCGTGAGACTAGCGGGGGGCTCGAACACCGGGGAGCTGTTTTTT. Encoded protein: CAVRLAGGSNTGELFF.

The sample holds one count of this clone. V gene TRBV6-1 combines with J gene TRBJ1-4; D is unclear. This CDR3 has 15 amino acids. V lost 6 bases, J lost 0 bases, and 11 bases lay in between. Germline V gives CDR1 MNHNS, CDR2 SASEGT. CDR3 bases: TGTGCCAGCAGCCCTTTTTCTGCAACTAATGAAAAACTGTTTTTT. Its translation: CASSPFSATNEKLFF.

The CDR3 sequence is CASSQDLRAAYNEQFF. The CDR3 DNA reads as TGTGCCAGCAGCCAAGATCTCAGGGCGGCCTACAATGAGCAGTTCTTC. The chain has TRBV4-2 and TRBJ2-1, with a tentative D call TRBD1 (5 bases). CDR1 LGHNA and CDR2 YNFKEQ come from the germline V gene. The ends were cut back, 0 bases at V and 2 bases at J, with 11 bases in the middle. There are 16 residues in the CDR3.

CDR3 region: CASSGLDTYQPLHF. Written as DNA, the CDR3 is TGTGCCAGCAGCGGATTGGACACCTATCAGCCCCTCCACTTT. V is TRBV5-6 and J is TRBJ1-6, with D possibly TRBD1 on 5 matching bases. V was trimmed by 4 bases and J by 13 bases, leaving 18 bases between them. The CDR3 is 14 residues long. Germline lookup yields CDR1 SGHDT and CDR2 YYEEEE.

This clone was counted a few times. The chain joins TRBV11-2 to TRBJ1-2; 7 bases align to TRBD1. Germline V lookup: CDR1 SGHAT, CDR2 FQNNGV. Losses at the gene ends were 5 bases for V and 8 bases for J; bases not matched to a gene: 5. The CDR3 length is 12 residues. The DNA for the CDR3 is TGTGCCAGCAGCACCGACAGGGTCGGCTACACCTTC. This encodes CASSTDRVGYTF.

The V call is TRBV7-9, the J call TRBJ2-1; 11 bases align to TRBD1. This CDR3 has 17 residues. J lost 3 bases, V lost 5 bases, and 9 bases had no gene match. Germline assignment: CDR1 SEHNR and CDR2 FQNEAQ (reference sequence). The CDR3 coding sequence is TGTGCCAGCAGCCGATCGGCTGGGACAGGGGGCTACAATGAGCAGTTCTTC. It yields the protein CASSRSAGTGGYNEQFF.

This chain uses TRBV6-4 with TRBJ2-3, with D possibly being TRBD2 (5 bases). Between the trimmed V and J ends, which lost 2 bases and 1 base, there was a span of 10 bases. The CDR3 contains 15 residues. CDR1 is MRHNA, CDR2 SNTAGT, per germline. DNA of the CDR3: TGTGCCAGCAGTGACGCCCTCGGGGGCACAGATACGCAGTATTTT. Its protein product is CASSDALGGTDTQYF.

The CDR3 region is CATSGGREIGEAFF. The CDR3 DNA follows: TGTGCCACCAGCGGGGGAAGGGAGATTGGAGAAGCTTTCTTT. This chain links TRBV15 with TRBJ1-1, with D perhaps TRBD1 (5 bases). The V end was cut by 5 bases, the J end by 8 bases, with 18 bases between. Germline loops: CDR1 LNHNV, CDR2 YYDKDF (reference sequence). The CDR3 has 14 residues.

This chain joins TRBV4-3 and TRBJ2-2, with D possibly being TRBD2 (6 bases). From germline, CDR1 is LGHNA and CDR2 YSLEER. This CDR3 contains 17 residues. V gave up 0 bases and J gave up 5 bases, with 16 bases separating them. The CDR3 DNA reads as TGCGCCAGCAGCCAAGATCATGGGAGCGGGTATACCGGGGAGCTGTTTTTT. As protein: CASSQDHGSGYTGELFF.

The J gene is TRBJ1-6, the V gene TRBV6-5, with D perhaps TRBD1 (6 bases). Trimming pared 6 bases from V and 13 bases from J, leaving 16 bases between. This CDR3 has 13 amino acids. Looked up from germline, CDR1 is MNHEY and CDR2 is SVGAGI. CDR3 DNA: TGTGCCAGCAGGCCGAGACAGGACGGGCCCCTCCACTTT. Translation: CASRPRQDGPLHF.

This clone was observed a few times. V and J are TRBV7-8 and TRBJ1-4; TRBD1 aligns across 9 bases. J lost 10 bases, V lost 5 bases, and 5 bases had no gene match. This CDR3 contains 13 residues. The V gene's germline CDR1 is SGHVS and CDR2 FQNEAQ. This chain's CDR3 is CASSPQGAGKLFF. The CDR3 region has the DNA TGTGCCAGCAGCCCACAGGGGGCTGGAAAACTGTTTTTT.

This clone has a single count. The chain has TRBV7-6 and TRBJ2-2; D not certain. CDR3 length: 13 amino acids. V shed 5 bases and J shed 6 bases, with 10 bases lying between them. Per the germline V gene, CDR1 is SGHVS and CDR2 is FNYEAQ. The CDR3 region has the DNA TGTGCCAGCAGCATCAGTTTGGCCGGGGAGCTGTTTTTT. Amino acids: CASSISLAGELFF.

The rearrangement uses TRBV7-2 and TRBJ1-3; D gene unclear. Per germline, CDR1 SGHTA and CDR2 FQGNSA. The V end lost 0 bases, the J end lost 3 bases, and 9 bases lay between the germline ends. The CDR3 runs to 15 residues. The CDR3 DNA sequence: TGTGCCAGCAGCTTAGCAGGGAGGATTGGAAACACCATATATTTT. Residues: CASSLAGRIGNTIYF.

The rearrangement links TRBV7-9 to TRBJ1-6; D possibly corresponds to TRBD1 (5 bases). V lost 5 bases, J lost 5 bases, and 13 bases lay in between. The CDR3 spans 15 residues. Germline lookup yields CDR1 SEHNR and CDR2 FQNEAQ (reference sequence). The CDR3 region is CASSLHGGNNSPLHF. In nucleotides, the CDR3 is TGTGCCAGCAGCCTTCACGGGGGGAATAATTCACCCCTCCACTTT.

The chain recombines TRBV11-3 with TRBJ2-3, with 12 bases identical to TRBD2. Trimming at V came to 4 bases and at J to 2 bases, leaving 7 bases not matched to a gene. There are 17 residues in the CDR3. From germline, CDR1 is SGHNT and CDR2 YENEEA. The CDR3 DNA is TGTGCCAGCAGCTGGGCTGGACTAGCGGGGATCACAGATACGCAGTATTTT. The encoded protein is CASSWAGLAGITDTQYF.

This clone has just a few counts. The chain's CDR3 is CASSHPSSGSPLHF. The CDR3 nucleotides read TGTGCCAGCAGCCACCCATCTTCGGGTTCACCCCTCCACTTT. The V and J genes are TRBV4-2 and TRBJ1-6; no clear D. Germline V gene lookup returns CDR1 LGHNA and CDR2 YNFKEQ. With 3 bases removed from V and 9 bases from J, the gap between germline ends came to 12 bases. The CDR3 extends over 14 amino acids.

The rearrangement uses TRBV2 and TRBJ1-2; 11 bases match TRBD1. CDR1 and CDR2 (germline): SNHLY, FYNNEI. The V gene end was trimmed by 6 bases and the J gene end by 2 bases; junction bases not matched to a gene: 2. The CDR3 runs to 14 residues. The CDR3 coding sequence is TGTGCCAGCAGAAGGACAGGGGGCAACTATGGCTACACCTTC. Translation: CASRRTGGNYGYTF.

The rearrangement uses TRBV9 and TRBJ2-7; 7 bases line up with TRBD1. The CDR3 spans 13 residues. Germline V gene data show CDR1 as SGDLS and CDR2 as YYNGEE. Trimming at V came to 4 bases and at J to 6 bases, leaving 7 bases not matched to a gene. The CDR3 nucleotides read TGTGCCAGCAGCCCCAGGACAGGCGGCGAGCAGTACTTC. Amino acids: CASSPRTGGEQYF.

This chain uses TRBV11-1 with TRBJ2-7; 8 positions agree with TRBD2. The CDR3 extends over 15 amino acids. Germline trimming cut 2 bases from V and 2 bases from J; bases unmatched to any gene: 5. CDR1 and CDR2 from the germline V gene are SGHAT and FQDESV (reference sequence). DNA of the CDR3: TGTGCCAGCAGCTTATTAGGCGGGGGGACCTACGAGCAGTACTTC. It yields the protein CASSLLGGGTYEQYF.